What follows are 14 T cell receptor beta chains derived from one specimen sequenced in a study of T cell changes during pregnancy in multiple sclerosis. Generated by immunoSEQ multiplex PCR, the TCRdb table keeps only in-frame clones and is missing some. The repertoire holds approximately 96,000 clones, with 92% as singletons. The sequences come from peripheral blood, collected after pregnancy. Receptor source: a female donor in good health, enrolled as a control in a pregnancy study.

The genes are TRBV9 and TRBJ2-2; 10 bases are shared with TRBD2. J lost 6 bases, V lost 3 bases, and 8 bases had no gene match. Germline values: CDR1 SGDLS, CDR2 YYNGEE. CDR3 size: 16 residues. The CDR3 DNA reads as TGTGCCAGCAGCGCCCCAGCGGGGGGGCCTTCCGGGGAGCTGTTTTTT. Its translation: CASSAPAGGPSGELFF.

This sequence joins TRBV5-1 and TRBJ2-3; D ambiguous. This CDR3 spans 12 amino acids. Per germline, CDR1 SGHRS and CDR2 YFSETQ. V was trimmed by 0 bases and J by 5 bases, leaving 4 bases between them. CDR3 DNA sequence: TGCGCCAGCAGCTTGGGCGGAGATACGCAGTATTTT. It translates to CASSLGGDTQYF.

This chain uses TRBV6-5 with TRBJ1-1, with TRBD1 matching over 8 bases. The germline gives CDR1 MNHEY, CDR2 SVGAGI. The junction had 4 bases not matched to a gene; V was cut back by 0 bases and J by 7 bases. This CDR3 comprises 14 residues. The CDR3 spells CASSYSTGAIEAFF. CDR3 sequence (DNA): TGTGCCAGCAGTTACTCGACAGGGGCGATTGAAGCTTTCTTT.

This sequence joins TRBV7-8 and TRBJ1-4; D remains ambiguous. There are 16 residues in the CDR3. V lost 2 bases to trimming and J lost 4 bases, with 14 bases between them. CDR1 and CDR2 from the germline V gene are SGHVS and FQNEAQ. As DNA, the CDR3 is TGTGCCAGCAGCTTATGGAATGGAGTGGGTAATGAAAAACTGTTTTTT. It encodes CASSLWNGVGNEKLFF.

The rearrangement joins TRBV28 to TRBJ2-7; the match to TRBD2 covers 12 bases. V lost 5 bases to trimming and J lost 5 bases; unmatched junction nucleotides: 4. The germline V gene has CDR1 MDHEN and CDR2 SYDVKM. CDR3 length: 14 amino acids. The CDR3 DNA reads TGTGCCAGCAGTCCGCGGACTAGCGGGGACGAGCAGTACTTC. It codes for CASSPRTSGDEQYF.

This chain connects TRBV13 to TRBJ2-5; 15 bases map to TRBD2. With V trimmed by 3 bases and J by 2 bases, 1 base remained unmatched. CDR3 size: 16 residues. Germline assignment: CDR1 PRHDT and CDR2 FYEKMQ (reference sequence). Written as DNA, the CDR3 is TGTGCCAGCAGCTTCGGGACTAGCGGGGGGCAAGAGACCCAGTACTTC. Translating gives CASSFGTSGGQETQYF. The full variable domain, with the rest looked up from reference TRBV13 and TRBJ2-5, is AAGVIQSPRHLIKEKRETATLKCYPIPRHDTVYWYQQGPGQDPQFLISFYEKMQSDKGSIPDRFSAQQFSDYHSELNMSSLELGDSALYFCASSFGTSGGQETQYFGPGTRLLVL.

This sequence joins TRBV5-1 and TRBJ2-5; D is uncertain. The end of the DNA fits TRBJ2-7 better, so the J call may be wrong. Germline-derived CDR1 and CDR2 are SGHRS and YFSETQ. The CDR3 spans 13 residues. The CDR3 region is CASSRLLSYEQYF. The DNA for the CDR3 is TGCGCCAGCAGTCGCCTCCTTTCCTACGAGCAGTACTTC.

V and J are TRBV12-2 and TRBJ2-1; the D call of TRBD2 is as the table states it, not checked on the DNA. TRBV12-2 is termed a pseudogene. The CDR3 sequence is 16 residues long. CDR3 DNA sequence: TGTGCAAGTCGCCCGTCCTCGGGACTAGCGGGTAAGGGGCAGTTCTTC. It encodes CASRPSSGLAGKGQFF.

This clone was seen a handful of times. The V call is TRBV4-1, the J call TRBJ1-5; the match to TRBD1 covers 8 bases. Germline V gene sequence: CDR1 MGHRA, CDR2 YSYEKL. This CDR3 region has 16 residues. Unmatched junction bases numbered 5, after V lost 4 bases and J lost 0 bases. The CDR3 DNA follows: TGCGCCAGCAGCCCGTCAGGACAGGGTAGCAATCAGCCCCAGCATTTT. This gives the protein CASSPSGQGSNQPQHF.

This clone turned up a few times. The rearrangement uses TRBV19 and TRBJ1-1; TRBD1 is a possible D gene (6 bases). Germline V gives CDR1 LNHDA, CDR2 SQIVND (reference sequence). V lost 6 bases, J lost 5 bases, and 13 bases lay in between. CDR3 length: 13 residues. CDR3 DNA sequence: TGTGCCAGTAGCTCACAGGGAGGGACTGAAGCTTTCTTT. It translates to CASSSQGGTEAFF.

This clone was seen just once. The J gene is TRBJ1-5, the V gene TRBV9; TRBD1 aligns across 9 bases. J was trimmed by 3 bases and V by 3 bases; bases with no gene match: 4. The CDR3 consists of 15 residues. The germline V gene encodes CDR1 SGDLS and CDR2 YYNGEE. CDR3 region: CASSATGGINQPQHF. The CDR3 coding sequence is TGTGCCAGCAGCGCGACAGGGGGGATCAATCAGCCCCAGCATTTT.

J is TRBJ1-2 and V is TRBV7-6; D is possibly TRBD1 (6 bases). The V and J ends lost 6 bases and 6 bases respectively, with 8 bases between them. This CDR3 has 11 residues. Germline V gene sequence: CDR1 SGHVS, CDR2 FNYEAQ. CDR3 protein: CASRRQDGYTF. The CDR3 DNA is TGTGCCAGCAGGAGACAGGATGGCTACACCTTC. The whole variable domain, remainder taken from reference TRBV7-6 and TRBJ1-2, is GAGVSQSPRYKVTKRGQDVALRCDPISGHVSLYWYRQALGQGPEFLTYFNYEAQQDKSGLPNDRFSAERPEGSISTLTIQRTEQRDSAMYRCASRRQDGYTFGSGTRLTVV.

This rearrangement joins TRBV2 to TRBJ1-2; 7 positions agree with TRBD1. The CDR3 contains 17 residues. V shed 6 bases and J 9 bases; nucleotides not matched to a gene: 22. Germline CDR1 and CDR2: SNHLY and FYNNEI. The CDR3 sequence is CASRARTGATITFSYTF. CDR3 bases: TGTGCCAGCAGGGCCCGGACAGGAGCCACAATTACTTTTAGCTACACCTTC.

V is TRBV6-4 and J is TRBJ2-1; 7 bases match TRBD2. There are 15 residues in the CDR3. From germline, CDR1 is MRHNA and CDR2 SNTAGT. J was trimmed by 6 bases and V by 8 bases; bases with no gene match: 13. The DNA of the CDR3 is TGTGCCAGCTCTCCATCTAGCGGACCCGGCAATGAGCAGTTCTTC. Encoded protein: CASSPSSGPGNEQFF.